A single sample is the source of the 24 T cell receptor beta chains below, sequenced in a study of cytomegalovirus exposure and HLA in healthy donors. The primer mix had 60 Vbeta and 13 Jbeta primers. The table came from immunoSEQ multiplex PCR; TCRdb's copy has only in-frame clones and leaves some out. The data contain 130,000 to 150,000 clones, roughly 80% of them seen just once; the ten biggest clones take up roughly 4.5%. Sequenced sample: PBMCs. The source is a man aged 35-49 years in good health and CMV-seropositive.

V usage is TRBV5-6 and J usage is TRBJ1-2; D gene ambiguous. Trimming pared 0 bases from V and 1 base from J, leaving 13 bases between. CDR3 length equals 16 residues. The V gene's germline CDR1 is SGHDT and CDR2 YYEEEE. The CDR3 DNA reads as TGTGCCAGCAGCTTGGGAGGGATTGGGGTTAACTATGGCTACACCTTC. Protein: CASSLGGIGVNYGYTF.

CDR3 region: CASSPTTLNTEAFF. CDR3 nucleotide sequence: TGCGCCAGCAGCCCAACTACCTTGAACACTGAAGCTTTCTTT. The chain links TRBV5-1 to TRBJ1-1, with D uncertain. There are 14 residues in the CDR3. Germline-derived CDR1 and CDR2 are SGHRS and YFSETQ. The ends were cut back, 4 bases at V and 0 bases at J, with 10 bases in the middle.

The rearrangement joins TRBV5-6 to TRBJ2-3; 9 nucleotides match TRBD2. CDR1 is SGHDT and CDR2 is YYEEEE in the germline V gene. The V segment lost 3 bases and the J segment 4 bases; nucleotides outside the gene matches: 12. The CDR3 is 17 amino acids. CDR3 residues: CASSSASSGGVADTQYF. The CDR3 DNA follows: TGTGCCAGCAGCTCCGCGAGTAGCGGGGGAGTCGCAGATACGCAGTATTTT.

The chain couples TRBV6-1 to TRBJ1-2; 11 bases align to TRBD1. Germline V gives CDR1 MNHNS, CDR2 SASEGT. The CDR3 has 15 amino acids. V gave up 3 bases and J gave up 5 bases; unmatched junction bases: 5. CDR3 DNA sequence: TGTGCCAGCAGTGACAAGGACAGGGGGCGTTATGGCTACACCTTC. Translation gives CASSDKDRGRYGYTF.

V gene TRBV2 combines with J gene TRBJ1-1; D call uncertain. The germline V gene encodes CDR1 SNHLY and CDR2 FYNNEI. The CDR3 totals 14 residues. Trimming took 7 bases from V and 2 from J, leaving 14 bases between them. The CDR3 spells CASTPGTGNTEAFF. The CDR3 DNA follows: TGTGCCAGCACCCCTGGAACGGGAAACACTGAAGCTTTCTTT. Full variable domain (missing parts from reference TRBV2 and TRBJ1-1): EPEVTQTPSHQVTQMGQEVILRCVPISNHLYFYWYRQILGQKVEFLVSFYNNEISEKSEIFDDQFSVERPDGSNFTLKIRSTKLEDSAMYFCASTPGTGNTEAFFGQGTRLTVV.

V is TRBV5-1 and J is TRBJ1-1; a possible D gene is TRBD1 (6 bases). V shed 4 bases and J shed 0 bases, with 10 bases lying between them. Germline assignment: CDR1 SGHRS and CDR2 YFSETQ. This CDR3 is built from 14 residues. Written as DNA, the CDR3 is TGCGCCAGCAGCGCTACAGGGATGAACACTGAAGCTTTCTTT. Protein product: CASSATGMNTEAFF.

The CDR3, as DNA: TGCGCCAGCAGCTTGGGGACCTTACGGGGGGGAAACACCATATATTTT. It is translated as CASSLGTLRGGNTIYF. The J gene is TRBJ1-3, the V gene TRBV5-1; maybe TRBD1 (5 bases). CDR1 SGHRS and CDR2 YFSETQ come from the germline V gene. Trimming left V 0 bases short and J 4 bases short, with 14 bases between. There are 16 residues in the CDR3.

This clone was picked up a small number of times. The V and J genes are TRBV28 and TRBJ1-5, with 8 bases matching TRBD1. The germline V gene has CDR1 MDHEN and CDR2 SYDVKM. The CDR3 is 14 residues long. Unmatched junction bases numbered 7, after V lost 6 bases and J lost 6 bases. CDR3 coding DNA: TGTGCCAGCAGCCCAGGGGGCGCGATTCAGCCCCAGCATTTT. Translation: CASSPGGAIQPQHF.

The chain couples TRBV7-9 to TRBJ2-5; 10 bases map to TRBD1. The CDR3 loop spans 15 amino acids. Trimming removed 4 bases from V and 5 bases from J; junction bases left unmatched: 7. Germline V gene sequence: CDR1 SEHNR, CDR2 FQNEAQ (reference sequence). The CDR3 bases are TGTGCCAGCAGCTCAAGCGACAGGGGGCCGGAGACCCAGTACTTC. It yields the protein CASSSSDRGPETQYF.

This chain uses TRBV6-1 with TRBJ2-7; 13 nucleotides align to TRBD2. Losses at the gene ends were 6 bases for V and 4 bases for J; bases not matched to a gene: 3. Germline-derived CDR1 and CDR2 are MNHNS and SASEGT. The CDR3 totals 14 residues. The CDR3 loop reads CASRLAGGPYEQYF. Here the CDR3 DNA reads TGTGCCAGCAGACTAGCGGGAGGGCCTTACGAGCAGTACTTC.

This clone came up once. The sample carries other DNA sequences with the same CDR3. The chain couples TRBV29-1 to TRBJ2-7, with TRBD1 as a possible D gene (6 bases). The V gene lost 6 bases and the J gene lost 0 bases, with 12 bases spanning the gap. The CDR3 has 13 amino acids. Germline V lookup: CDR1 SQVTM, CDR2 ANQGSEA. The CDR3 nucleotides read TGCAGCGTCCCCGGGACAAGCTCCTACGAGCAGTACTTC. Its translation is CSVPGTSSYEQYF.

V is TRBV25-1 and J is TRBJ2-7; 8 nucleotides line up with TRBD1. Trimming took 5 bases from V and 3 from J; bases not matched to a gene: 3. The CDR3 is 13 amino acids. Germline V gene data show CDR1 as MGHDK and CDR2 as SYGVNS. DNA for the CDR3: TGTGCCAGCAGTAGACAGGGGATCTACGAGCAGTACTTC. Translated: CASSRQGIYEQYF.

This clone was observed a few times. This sequence joins TRBV2 and TRBJ1-1, with D possibly being TRBD1 (6 bases). Germline V gene lookup returns CDR1 SNHLY and CDR2 FYNNEI. Trimming shortened V by 10 bases and J by 10 bases, and 16 bases separated the two germline ends. The CDR3 covers 11 residues. The CDR3 loop is CAIAGETIAFF. CDR3 coding DNA: TGTGCCATCGCAGGGGAAACGATAGCTTTCTTT.

V and J are TRBV19 and TRBJ2-1; 8 bases line up with TRBD2. Germline V gives CDR1 LNHDA, CDR2 SQIVND (reference sequence). Trimming took 4 bases from V and 7 from J; bases not matched to a gene: 9. The CDR3 spans 15 residues. In DNA form, the CDR3 reads TGTGCCAGTAGTACCACAGCGGGAGTAGGGAATGAGCAGTTCTTC. Protein sequence: CASSTTAGVGNEQFF.

The rearrangement joins TRBV27 to TRBJ1-1, with 8 bases aligning to TRBD1. Germline loops: CDR1 MNHEY, CDR2 SMNVEV (reference sequence). The CDR3 totals 15 residues. Trimming cost V 7 bases and J 1 base; bases outside gene matches: 8. As DNA, the CDR3 is TGTGCCAGCACCCCCTGGACAGGGACGAACACTGAAGCTTTCTTT. The encoded protein is CASTPWTGTNTEAFF.

The CDR3, as DNA: TGTGCTAGTGGTTTGGTACCCAGATCCTACGAGCAGTACTTC. Its protein product is CASGLVPRSYEQYF. The gene calls are TRBV12-5 and TRBJ2-7, with D uncertain. Looked up from germline, CDR1 is LGHNT and CDR2 is FRNRAP. The CDR3 extends over 14 amino acids. V was shortened by 0 bases and J by 1 base, with 7 bases between the two germline ends.

This clone was seen just once. The V and J genes are TRBV5-1 and TRBJ2-1, with 7 bases that match TRBD1. CDR1 is SGHRS and CDR2 is YFSETQ in the germline V gene. CDR3 size: 13 residues. V was pared by 5 bases and J by 8 bases, with 7 bases of the junction left unmatched. As DNA, the CDR3 is TGCGCCAGCAGGCGCGACAGGGTCGATGAGCAGTTCTTC. It codes for CASRRDRVDEQFF.

This clone was seen more than once but under ten times. V gene TRBV5-1 combines with J gene TRBJ2-5; no reliable D call. The CDR3 length is 13 residues. Trimming pared 4 bases from V and 4 bases from J, leaving 11 bases between. Per the germline V gene, CDR1 is SGHRS and CDR2 is YFSETQ. The CDR3 coding sequence is TGCGCCAGCAGCCCGGGTTATGGAGAGACCCAGTACTTC. Translated: CASSPGYGETQYF.

The J gene is TRBJ1-2, the V gene TRBV27; TRBD1 might be the D (5 bases). V lost 4 bases, J lost 4 bases, and 19 bases lay in between. Germline loops: CDR1 MNHEY, CDR2 SMNVEV (reference sequence). This CDR3 is built from 16 residues. The CDR3 DNA follows: TGTGCCAGCAGTTCCCATAAGGGAGGCAGGGCCTATGGCTACACCTTC. Its protein is CASSSHKGGRAYGYTF.

The chain uses TRBV7-2 and TRBJ2-7, with D perhaps matching TRBD1 (6 bases). V was clipped by 5 bases and J by 3 bases, with 11 bases between them. The length of the CDR3 is 13 residues. The germline CDR1 and CDR2 sequences are SGHTA and FQGNSA. The CDR3 DNA follows: TGTGCCAGCAGCGCCCGACAGGTCTACGAGCAGTACTTC. This gives the protein CASSARQVYEQYF. The entire variable domain, with the rest obtained from reference TRBV7-2 and TRBJ2-7, is as follows: GAGVSQSPSNKVTEKGKDVELRCDPISGHTALYWYRQSLGQGLEFLIYFQGNSAPDKSGLPSDRFSAERTGGSVSTLTIQRTQQEDSAVYLCASSARQVYEQYFGPGTRLTVT.

In this sample, this clone turned up once. The genes are TRBV10-3 and TRBJ1-5; 9 nucleotides match TRBD1. The CDR3 runs to 18 residues. Germline loops: CDR1 ENHRY, CDR2 SYGVKD. With V trimmed by 1 base and J by 6 bases, 13 bases remained unmatched. CDR3 residues: CAISEFRDRGQGSQPQHF. DNA for the CDR3: TGTGCCATCAGTGAGTTCCGAGACCGGGGACAGGGAAGTCAGCCCCAGCATTTT.

The genes are TRBV6-6 and TRBJ2-5, with a tentative D call TRBD1 (6 bases). The CDR3 covers 15 residues. CDR1 MNHNY and CDR2 SVGAGI come from the germline V gene (reference sequence). The V end lost 6 bases, the J end lost 5 bases, and 19 bases lay between the germline ends. The CDR3, as DNA: TGTGCCAGCAGAGACCTCAGGGGCTTTAGGGAGACCCAGTACTTC. Residues: CASRDLRGFRETQYF.

The CDR3 nucleotides are TGTGCCAGCAGTTCCGACAGGGGGGCATATGGCTACACCTTC. It translates to CASSSDRGAYGYTF. The chain has TRBV27 and TRBJ1-2; 9 nucleotides agree with TRBD1. The trim removed 4 bases at V and 5 bases at J, leaving 5 bases unmatched. Germline assignment: CDR1 MNHEY and CDR2 SMNVEV (reference sequence). This CDR3 has 14 residues.

The rearrangement joins TRBV30 to TRBJ2-1, with D tentatively TRBD1 (5 bases). Germline CDR1 reads GTSNPN; CDR2 reads SVGIG (reference sequence). V was cut by 1 base and J by 8 bases, with 15 bases left in between. This CDR3 spans 14 amino acids. The CDR3 DNA sequence: TGTGCCTGGAGTGAAGGGGCCCGAGTACATGAGCAGTTCTTC. This gives the protein CAWSEGARVHEQFF. Full variable domain (outside the CDR3, taken from reference TRBV30 and TRBJ2-1): SQTIHQWPATLVQPVGSPLSLECTVEGTSNPNLYWYRQAAGRGLQLLFYSVGIGQISSEVPQNLSASRPQDRQFILSSKKLLLSDSGFYLCAWSEGARVHEQFFGPGTRLTVL.